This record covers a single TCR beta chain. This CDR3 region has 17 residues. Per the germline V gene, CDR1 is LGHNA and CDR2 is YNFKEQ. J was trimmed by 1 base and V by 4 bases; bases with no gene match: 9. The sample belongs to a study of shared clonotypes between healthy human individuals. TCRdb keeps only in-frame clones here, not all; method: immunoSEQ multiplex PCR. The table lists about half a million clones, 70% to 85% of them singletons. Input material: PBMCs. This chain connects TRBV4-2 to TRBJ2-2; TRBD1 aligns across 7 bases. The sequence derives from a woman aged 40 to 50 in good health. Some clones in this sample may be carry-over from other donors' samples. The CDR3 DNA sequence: TGTGCCAGCAGCCCCACCGTCGGGACAGTGAACACCGGGGAGCTGTTTTTT. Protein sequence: CASSPTVGTVNTGELFF.